Following are 30 T cell receptor beta chains from one sample sequenced in a study of CD8+CD57+ T cells in acquired aplastic anemia (dated by TCRdb to between 2018 and 2020). The sequencer listed for this sample is Illumina HiSeq 2000. TCR beta VDJ combination and CDR3 sequence profiling used genomic DNA as the template. Using fastp at Q25 and MiXCR, TCRdb reprocessed the public reads and kept productive beta chains. Each entry merges the rows of one CDR3 protein and shows their most common DNA and genes. The sample contains 190,000 or so distinct CDR3 sequences, 48% of them found a single time. The ten top clones hold 1.8% of the sample. Patients chosen for sequencing had shown expansion of CD8+CD57+ cells by flow cytometry. Sequencing used sorted CD4+, CD8+, or CD8+CD57+ T cells (not recorded which) from PBMCs. The receptors derive from a human donor with aplastic anemia.

J is TRBJ2-7 and V is TRBV24-1; D may be TRBD1 or TRBD2 (5 bases each). Trimming pared 4 bases from V and 4 bases from J, leaving 13 bases between. In germline, CDR1 is KGHDR, CDR2 SFDVKD. This CDR3 has 14 residues. CDR3: CATSETGTRYEQYF. The CDR3 DNA sequence: TGTGCCACCAGTGAAACCGGGACCCGGTACGAGCAGTACTTC.

This clonotype was counted at least ten times. V and J are TRBV7-2 and TRBJ1-5; D possibly corresponds to TRBD1 (6 bases). The CDR3 runs to 12 residues. Germline V gene sequence: CDR1 SGHTA, CDR2 FQGNSA. Trimming removed 5 bases from V and 7 bases from J, with 9 bases in between. CDR3 protein: CASSHGQQPQHF. CDR3 nucleotide sequence: TGTGCCAGCAGCCACGGACAGCAGCCCCAGCATTTT.

This clonotype appeared many times. The J gene is TRBJ1-5, the V gene TRBV7-2; D possibly corresponds to TRBD1 (5 bases). The germline gives CDR1 SGHTA, CDR2 FQGNSA. V gave up 9 bases and J gave up 0 bases, with 15 bases separating them. The CDR3 covers 15 residues. This chain's CDR3 is CASSQGRSSNQPQHF. In DNA form, the CDR3 reads TGTGCCAGTAGTCAGGGAAGAAGTAGCAATCAGCCCCAGCATTTT.

The chain carries TRBV25-1 and TRBJ2-3; D remains ambiguous. Germline CDR1 reads MGHDK; CDR2 reads SYGVNS. Trimming removed 3 bases from V and 4 bases from J, with 11 bases in between. The CDR3 totals 14 residues. CDR3 sequence reads: CASSDLGTADTQYF. The CDR3 DNA follows: TGTGCCAGCAGTGATCTGGGAACGGCAGATACGCAGTATTTT.

The CDR3 is CASRTAGANVLTF. In DNA, the CDR3 is TGTGCCAGCAGGACCGCCGGGGCCAACGTCCTGACTTTC. The chain couples TRBV7-3 to TRBJ2-6; D is undetermined. Germline V gives CDR1 SGHTA, CDR2 FQGTGA. The CDR3 covers 13 residues. Trimming left V 6 bases short and J 4 bases short, with 7 bases between.

A word on this clonotype: A clone one base away is much larger, so this may be a read error. The V gene is TRBV5-1, the J gene TRBJ1-4; 7 bases align to TRBD1. CDR1 and CDR2 (germline): SGHRS, YFSETQ. The CDR3 contains 13 residues. J gave up 8 bases and V 7 bases, and 8 bases lay outside the gene matches. The DNA of the CDR3 is TGCGCCAGCCGCTCCCCAGGGGGAGAAAAACTGTTTTTT. Protein product: CASRSPGGEKLFF.

The gene calls are TRBV2 and TRBJ1-2; the D gene is possibly TRBD1 (5 bases). The CDR3 has 15 amino acids. V lost 6 bases and J lost 8, with 22 bases in between. CDR1 and CDR2 (germline): SNHLY, FYNNEI. CDR3 protein: CASRTWGSTPQGYTF. In nucleotides, the CDR3 is TGTGCCAGCAGGACCTGGGGGAGCACCCCACAAGGCTACACCTTC.

This clonotype came up many times. The chain combines TRBV19 with TRBJ2-3; D unresolved. With 5 bases removed from V and 0 bases from J, the gap between germline ends came to 6 bases. This CDR3 has 13 residues. The germline gives CDR1 LNHDA, CDR2 SQIVND (reference sequence). CDR3 in amino acids: CASSEDSTDTQYF. CDR3 nucleotides: TGTGCCAGTAGTGAGGACAGCACAGATACGCAGTATTTT. Full variable domain (rest looked up from reference TRBV19 and TRBJ2-3): DGGITQSPKYLFRKEGQNVTLSCEQNLNHDAMYWYRQDPGQGLRLIYYSQIVNDFQKGDIAEGYSVSREKKESFPLTVTSAQKNPTAFYLCASSEDSTDTQYFGPGTRLTVL.

This clonotype was detected ten times or more. The chain links TRBV4-2 to TRBJ2-7; 13 nucleotides align to TRBD2. V lost 4 bases, J lost 2 bases, and 8 bases stayed unmatched. This CDR3 region has 17 residues. Looked up from germline, CDR1 is LGHNA and CDR2 is YNFKEQ. Written as DNA, the CDR3 is TGTGCCAGCAGCCCGATTGGACTAGCGGGAGCCCCCTACGAGCAGTACTTC. It specifies CASSPIGLAGAPYEQYF.

This clonotype has a handful of counts. This chain joins TRBV19 and TRBJ2-7; no firm D call. Germline values: CDR1 LNHDA, CDR2 SQIVND (reference sequence). The CDR3 has 15 residues. V shed 4 bases and J shed 7 bases, with 20 bases lying between them. CDR3 sequence: CASSTDRGRLVEQYF. CDR3 nucleotides: TGTGCCAGTAGTACGGACCGTGGTCGGCTAGTGGAGCAGTACTTC.

This clonotype was counted ten times or more. This chain links TRBV6-1 with TRBJ2-7, with TRBD1 as a possible D gene (5 bases). This CDR3 has 17 amino acids. V lost 2 bases to trimming and J lost 4 bases, with 21 bases between them. Germline V gene sequence: CDR1 MNHNS, CDR2 SASEGT. This CDR3 reads CASSEHLQGRPSYEQYF. The CDR3 DNA is TGTGCCAGCAGTGAACACCTCCAGGGCCGCCCGTCATACGAGCAGTACTTC.

The table lists this clonotype with many counts. The chain carries TRBV5-8 and TRBJ2-7; a weak D match, TRBD1 (6 bases). Trimming removed 4 bases from V and 1 base from J, with 15 bases in between. CDR1 SGHTS and CDR2 YDEGEE come from the germline V gene. CDR3 length equals 15 residues. The CDR3 nucleotides are TGTGCCAGCAGCCGACACAGGGTATTGTCCTACGAGCAGTACTTC. Its translation: CASSRHRVLSYEQYF.

At least ten counts were recorded for this clonotype. The genes are TRBV2 and TRBJ2-7; D may be TRBD1 (6 bases). Trimming cost V 6 bases and J 3 bases, with 9 bases left between them. The CDR3 is 12 amino acids. From germline, CDR1 is SNHLY and CDR2 FYNNEI. The CDR3 region is CASRRQVYEQYF. The DNA of the CDR3 is TGTGCCAGCAGGAGACAGGTCTACGAGCAGTACTTC.

The DNA for the CDR3 is TGTGCCAGTAGTGCGCGTTCGTTGGATACGCAGTATTTT. Translated: CASSARSLDTQYF. V is TRBV19 and J is TRBJ2-3; D remains ambiguous. This CDR3 comprises 13 residues. Trimming left V 5 bases short and J 6 bases short, with 12 bases between. Per the germline V gene, CDR1 is LNHDA and CDR2 is SQIVND (reference sequence).

The rearrangement uses TRBV20-1 and TRBJ1-2, with D tentatively TRBD1 (5 bases). The V end was cut by 5 bases, the J end by 10 bases, with 11 bases between. In germline, CDR1 is DFQATT, CDR2 SNEGSKA (reference sequence). CDR3 length: 10 residues. CDR3 in amino acids: CSAGAAFYTF. The DNA of the CDR3 is TGCAGTGCTGGGGCGGCATTCTACACCTTC.

By sample fraction, this clonotype is medium-sized. The V gene is TRBV24-1, the J gene TRBJ2-7, with D perhaps matching TRBD1 (5 bases). Per germline, CDR1 KGHDR and CDR2 SFDVKD. The CDR3 runs 15 residues. Deletions cut 3 bases from V and 1 base from J, with 12 bases between. CDR3 sequence: CATSDPLTASYEQYF. The DNA for the CDR3 is TGTGCCACCAGTGATCCGCTGACAGCTTCCTACGAGCAGTACTTC.

V is TRBV19 and J is TRBJ2-7; 8 nucleotides line up with TRBD1. Per germline, CDR1 LNHDA and CDR2 SQIVND (reference sequence). The CDR3 length is 14 residues. Trimming took 5 bases from V and 5 from J; bases not matched to a gene: 8. The CDR3 loop is CASSPRQGTDEQYF. The DNA for the CDR3 is TGTGCCAGTAGTCCGCGACAGGGGACGGACGAGCAGTACTTC.

The table lists this clonotype with a few counts. V usage is TRBV28 and J usage is TRBJ2-7; D uncertain. V was trimmed by 3 bases and J by 7 bases, leaving 13 bases between them. The CDR3 contains 13 residues. CDR1 is MDHEN, CDR2 SYDVKM, per germline. The CDR3 DNA is TGTGCCAGCAGTTTCACTTCCCCGAAAGAGCAGTACTTC. Its protein product is CASSFTSPKEQYF.

The CDR3 sequence is CASRVLSYEQYF. CDR3 in DNA: TGTGCCAGCAGGGTGCTAAGCTACGAGCAGTACTTC. The V and J genes are TRBV28 and TRBJ2-7, with D unclear. V was cut by 6 bases and J by 3 bases, with 9 bases left in between. This CDR3 region has 12 residues. Germline loops: CDR1 MDHEN, CDR2 SYDVKM.

The chain has TRBV10-3 and TRBJ2-7; 9 bases are shared with TRBD1. This CDR3 has 14 amino acids. J gave up 5 bases and V 3 bases, and 5 bases lay outside the gene matches. Germline CDR1 is ENHRY and CDR2 is SYGVKD. In DNA form, the CDR3 reads TGTGCCATCAGTGACGGGACAGGGTCCAACGAGCAGTACTTC. Translating gives CAISDGTGSNEQYF.

This clonotype was found many times. The chain carries TRBV6-1 and TRBJ2-7; 8 bases are shared with TRBD2. Per the germline V gene, CDR1 is MNHNS and CDR2 is SASEGT. With 6 bases clipped from V and 6 bases from J, the junction kept 7 bases outside the gene matches. CDR3 length: 13 residues. As DNA, the CDR3 is TGTGCCAGCAGGGTAGCGGGACGGTCCGAGCAGTACTTC. Translation: CASRVAGRSEQYF.

This clonotype came up many times. The rearrangement links TRBV6-6 to TRBJ1-5; D call uncertain. Germline lookup yields CDR1 MNHNY and CDR2 SVGAGI (reference sequence). V was trimmed by 0 bases and J by 1 base, leaving 7 bases between them. The CDR3 extends over 15 amino acids. The CDR3 protein is CASSYSGYSNQPQHF. DNA for the CDR3: TGTGCCAGCAGTTACTCAGGGTACAGCAATCAGCCCCAGCATTTT.

The chain carries TRBV20-1 and TRBJ1-2; weak D call: TRBD1 (5 bases). The CDR3 consists of 15 residues. Trimming removed 6 bases from V and 6 bases from J, with 23 bases in between. Germline V gene lookup returns CDR1 DFQATT and CDR2 SNEGSKA (reference sequence). The CDR3: CSAAGELGISNGYTF. The CDR3 DNA reads as TGCAGTGCGGCGGGGGAGTTAGGTATTAGTAATGGCTACACCTTC.

At least ten counts were recorded for this clonotype. The chain employs TRBV5-8 and TRBJ1-1; 8 nucleotides align to TRBD1. This CDR3 comprises 15 residues. With 6 bases clipped from V and 0 bases from J, the junction kept 7 bases outside the gene matches. Germline V lookup: CDR1 SGHTS, CDR2 YDEGEE. The CDR3 region is CASIKGTGVNTEAFF. CDR3 DNA sequence: TGTGCCAGCATCAAAGGGACAGGCGTGAACACTGAAGCTTTCTTT.

Concerning this clonotype itself: This may be a read error: a much more frequent sequence differs by one nucleotide. The CDR3 DNA reads as TGTGCCAGCAGCTTTACAGGACACAATGAGCAGTTCTTC. This translates into CASSFTGHNEQFF. V usage is TRBV5-6 and J usage is TRBJ2-1, with D possibly TRBD1 on 5 matching bases. The CDR3 covers 13 residues. The germline V gene encodes CDR1 SGHDT and CDR2 YYEEEE. The V end lost 2 bases, the J end lost 5 bases, and 8 bases lay between the germline ends.

This clonotype appeared many times. The rearrangement links TRBV15 to TRBJ2-1, with D unresolved. The CDR3 sequence is 12 residues long. Germline CDR1 reads LNHNV; CDR2 reads YYDKDF (reference sequence). Trimming shortened V by 0 bases and J by 8 bases, and 5 bases separated the two germline ends. CDR3 coding DNA: TGTGCCACCAGCAGAGATGGGGATGAGCAGTTCTTC. Its protein product is CATSRDGDEQFF.

At least ten counts were recorded for this clonotype. CDR3 nucleotides: TGTGCCAGCAGCGCCGGGACGGCCTGGGCCCACACCTTC. Protein product: CASSAGTAWAHTF. V is TRBV7-8 and J is TRBJ1-2; perhaps TRBD1 as D (5 bases). Trimming cost V 5 bases and J 12 bases, with 19 bases left between them. CDR1 and CDR2 (germline): SGHVS, FQNEAQ. The length of the CDR3 is 13 residues.

This chain connects TRBV7-2 to TRBJ1-1; D not certain. Germline CDR1 SGHTA, CDR2 FQGNSA. The ends were cut back, 8 bases at V and 1 base at J, with 11 bases in the middle. The CDR3 runs 13 residues. This CDR3 is CASAKSKNTEAFF. DNA of the CDR3: TGTGCCAGCGCAAAGAGTAAGAACACTGAAGCTTTCTTT.

This clonotype was seen a handful of times. This chain uses TRBV2 with TRBJ1-2; D unresolved. Germline V gene sequence: CDR1 SNHLY, CDR2 FYNNEI. The CDR3 sequence is 12 residues long. V was pared by 3 bases and J by 4 bases, with 6 bases between. The CDR3 reads CASSDGVYGYTF. Written as DNA, the CDR3 is TGTGCCAGCAGTGATGGGGTCTATGGCTACACCTTC.

This clonotype was counted ten times or more. The chain links TRBV2 to TRBJ2-7; 7 bases are shared with TRBD1. The CDR3 length is 15 residues. Germline lookup yields CDR1 SNHLY and CDR2 FYNNEI. V was pared by 6 bases and J by 4 bases, with 12 bases of the junction left unmatched. The DNA for the CDR3 is TGTGCCAGCAGCGGAGACAGGGCAAATTTATACGAGCAGTACTTC. This codes for CASSGDRANLYEQYF.